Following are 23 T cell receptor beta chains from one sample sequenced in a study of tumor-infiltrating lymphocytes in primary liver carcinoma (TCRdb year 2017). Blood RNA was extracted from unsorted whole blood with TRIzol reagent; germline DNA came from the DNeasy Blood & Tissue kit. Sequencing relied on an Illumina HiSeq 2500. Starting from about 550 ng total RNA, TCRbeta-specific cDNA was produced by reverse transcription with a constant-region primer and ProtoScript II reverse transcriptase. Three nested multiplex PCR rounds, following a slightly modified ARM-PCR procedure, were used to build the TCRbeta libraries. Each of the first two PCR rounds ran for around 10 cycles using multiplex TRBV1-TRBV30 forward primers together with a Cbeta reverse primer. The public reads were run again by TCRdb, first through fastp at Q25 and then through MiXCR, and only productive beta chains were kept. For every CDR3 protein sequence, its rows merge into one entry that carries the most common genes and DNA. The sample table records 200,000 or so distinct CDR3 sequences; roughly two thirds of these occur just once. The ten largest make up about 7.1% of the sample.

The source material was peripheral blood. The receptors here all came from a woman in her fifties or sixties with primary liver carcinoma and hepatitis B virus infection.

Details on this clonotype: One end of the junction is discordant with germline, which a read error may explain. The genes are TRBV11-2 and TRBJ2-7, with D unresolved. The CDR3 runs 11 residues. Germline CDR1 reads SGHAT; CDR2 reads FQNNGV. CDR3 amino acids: CAISLRVEQYF. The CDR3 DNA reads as TGTGCCATCAGCCTACGTGTCGAGCAGTACTTC.

CDR3 region: CASSLGKGAVSNQPQHF. Written as DNA, the CDR3 is TGTGCCAGCAGTTTAGGAAAGGGGGCCGTGAGCAATCAGCCCCAGCATTTT. This chain uses TRBV28 with TRBJ1-5; TRBD1 agrees at 7 bases. With 2 bases clipped from V and 1 base from J, the junction kept 8 bases outside the gene matches. This CDR3 region has 17 residues. Germline assignment: CDR1 MDHEN and CDR2 SYDVKM.

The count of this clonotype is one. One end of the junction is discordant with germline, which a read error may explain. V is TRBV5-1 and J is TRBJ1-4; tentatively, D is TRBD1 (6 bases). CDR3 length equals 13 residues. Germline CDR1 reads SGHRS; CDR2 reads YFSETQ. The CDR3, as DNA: TGCGCCAGCAGACAGGGCAGTAATGAAAAACAGTTTTTT. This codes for CASRQGSNEKQFF. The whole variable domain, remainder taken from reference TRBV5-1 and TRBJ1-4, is KAGVTQTPRYLIKTRGQQVTLSCSPISGHRSVSWYQQTPGQGLQFLFEYFSETQRNKGNFPGRFSGRQFSNSRSEMNVSTLELGDSALYLCASRQGSNEKQFFGSGTQLSVL.

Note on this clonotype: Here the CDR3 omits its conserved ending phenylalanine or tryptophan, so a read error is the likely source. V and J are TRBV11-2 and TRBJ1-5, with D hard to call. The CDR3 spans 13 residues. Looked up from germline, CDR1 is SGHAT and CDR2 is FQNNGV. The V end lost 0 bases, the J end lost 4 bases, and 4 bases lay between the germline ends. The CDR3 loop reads CASSLERNQPQHL. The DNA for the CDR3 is TGTGCCAGCAGCTTAGAACGAAATCAGCCCCAGCATTTA.

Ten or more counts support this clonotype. This CDR3 is CASSDTREQYF. CDR3 bases: TGTGCCAGCAGTGACACGCGGGAGCAGTACTTC. The chain combines TRBV12-3 or TRBV12-4 with TRBJ2-7; D remains unclear. The length of the CDR3 is 11 residues. V was pared by 5 bases and J by 7 bases, with 9 bases between.

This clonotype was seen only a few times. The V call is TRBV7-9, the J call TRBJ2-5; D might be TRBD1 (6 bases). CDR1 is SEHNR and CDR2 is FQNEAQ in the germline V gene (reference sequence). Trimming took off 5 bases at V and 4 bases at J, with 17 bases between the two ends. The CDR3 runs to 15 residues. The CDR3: CASSRRAGERETQYF. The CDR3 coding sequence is TGTGCCAGCAGCCGCCGGGCAGGGGAACGAGAGACCCAGTACTTC.

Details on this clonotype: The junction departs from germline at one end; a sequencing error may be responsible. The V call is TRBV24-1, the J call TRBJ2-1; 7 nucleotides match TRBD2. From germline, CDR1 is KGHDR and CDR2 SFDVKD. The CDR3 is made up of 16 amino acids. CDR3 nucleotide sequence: TGTGCCACCAGTGATTTGCGTACCCTAGCGGCCAATGAACAGTTCTTC. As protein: CATSDLRTLAANEQFF.

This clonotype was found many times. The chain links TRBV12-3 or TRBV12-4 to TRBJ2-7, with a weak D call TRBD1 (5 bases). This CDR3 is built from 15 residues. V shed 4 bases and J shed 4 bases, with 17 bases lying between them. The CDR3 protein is CASSSVVRDGYEQYF. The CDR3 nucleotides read TGTGCCAGCAGTTCAGTTGTCAGGGATGGGTACGAGCAGTACTTC.

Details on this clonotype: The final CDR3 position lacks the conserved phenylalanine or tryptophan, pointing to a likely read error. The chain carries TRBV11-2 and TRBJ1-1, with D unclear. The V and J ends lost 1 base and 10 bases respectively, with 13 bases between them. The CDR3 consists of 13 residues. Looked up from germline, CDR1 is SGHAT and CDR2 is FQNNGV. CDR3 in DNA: TGTGCCAGCAGCTTAGTCTCTATGGCTGCAGCTTTCCTT. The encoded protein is CASSLVSMAAAFL.

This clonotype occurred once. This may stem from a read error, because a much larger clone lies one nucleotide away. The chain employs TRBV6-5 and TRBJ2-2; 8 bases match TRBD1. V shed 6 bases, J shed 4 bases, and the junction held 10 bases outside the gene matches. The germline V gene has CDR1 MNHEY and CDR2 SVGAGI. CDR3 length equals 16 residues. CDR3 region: CASRDTDRASTGELFF. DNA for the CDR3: TGTGCCAGCAGGGACACGGACAGGGCGAGCACCGGGGAGCTGTTTTTT.

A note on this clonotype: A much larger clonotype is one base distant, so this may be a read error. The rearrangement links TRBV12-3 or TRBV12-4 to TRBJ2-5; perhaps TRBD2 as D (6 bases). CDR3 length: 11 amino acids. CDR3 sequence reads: CASSFGGTHYF. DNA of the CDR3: TGTGCCAGCAGTTTCGGGGGAACCCATTACTTC.

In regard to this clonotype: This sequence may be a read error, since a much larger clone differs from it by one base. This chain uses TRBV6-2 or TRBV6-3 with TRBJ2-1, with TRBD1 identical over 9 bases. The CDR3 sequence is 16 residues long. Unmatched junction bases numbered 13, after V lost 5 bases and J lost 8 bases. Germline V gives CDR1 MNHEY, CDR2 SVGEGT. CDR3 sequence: CASSLGPGQGIDEQFF. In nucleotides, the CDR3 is TGTGCCAGCAGTCTAGGCCCGGGACAGGGAATCGATGAGCAGTTCTTC.

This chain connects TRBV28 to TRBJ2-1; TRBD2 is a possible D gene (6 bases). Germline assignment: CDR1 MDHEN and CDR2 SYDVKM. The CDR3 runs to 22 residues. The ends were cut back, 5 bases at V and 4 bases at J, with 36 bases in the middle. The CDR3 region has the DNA TGTGCCAGCAGTCAAGTGGCCCTGTTGTGGGCGGGACTGTTTGTACATTACAATGAGCAGTTCTTC. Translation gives CASSQVALLWAGLFVHYNEQFF.

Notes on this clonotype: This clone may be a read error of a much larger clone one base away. The CDR3 nucleotides are TGTGCCAGCAGCCAAGATAGAAAAGTTTCTGAAGCTTCCTTT. As protein: CASSQDRKVSEASF. The chain has TRBV4-2 and TRBJ1-1, with no clear D. The CDR3 has 14 residues. Germline lookup yields CDR1 LGHNA and CDR2 YNFKEQ.

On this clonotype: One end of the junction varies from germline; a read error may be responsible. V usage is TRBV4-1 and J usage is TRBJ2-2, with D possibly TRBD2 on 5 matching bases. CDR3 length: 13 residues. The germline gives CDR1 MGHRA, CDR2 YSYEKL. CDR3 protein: CASSASRAGELFF. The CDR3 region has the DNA TGCGCCAGCAGCGCGTCCAGAGCCGGGGAACTGTTTTTT.

Here the CDR3 reads CASSPGIQAYEQYF. The DNA for the CDR3 is TGTGCCAGCTCACCAGGGATCCAAGCCTACGAGCAGTACTTC. V and J are TRBV18 and TRBJ2-7, with D unclear. Trimming left V 2 bases short and J 2 bases short, with 10 bases between. The CDR3 has 14 residues. From germline, CDR1 is KGHSH and CDR2 LQKENI. The full variable domain, its missing parts supplied by reference TRBV18 and TRBJ2-7, is NAGVMQNPRHLVRRRGQEARLRCSPMKGHSHVYWYRQLPEEGLKFMVYLQKENIIDESGMPKERFSAEFPKEGPSILRIQQVVRGDSAAYFCASSPGIQAYEQYFGPGTRLTVT.

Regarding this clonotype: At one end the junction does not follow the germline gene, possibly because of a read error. The CDR3 DNA is TGTACCAGCACAATGGGACTAGCGGGACACAATGAGCAATTCTTC. Protein product: CTSTMGLAGHNEQFF. The V and J genes are TRBV28 and TRBJ2-1; the match to TRBD2 covers 13 bases. CDR1 and CDR2 from the germline V gene are MDHEN and SYDVKM. The CDR3 covers 15 residues.

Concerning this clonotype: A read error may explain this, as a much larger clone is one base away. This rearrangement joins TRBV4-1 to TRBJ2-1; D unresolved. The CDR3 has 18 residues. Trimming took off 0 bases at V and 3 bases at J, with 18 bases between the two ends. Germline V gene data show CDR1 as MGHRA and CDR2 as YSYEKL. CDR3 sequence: CASSQDVANRGLYNEQFF. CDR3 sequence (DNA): TGCGCCAGCAGCCAAGATGTGGCTAACCGAGGCCTCTACAATGAGCAGTTCTTC.

The CDR3 loop is CASSFFAGQETQYF. CDR3 bases: TGTGCCAGCAGTTTCTTCGCGGGGCAAGAGACCCAGTACTTC. The chain has TRBV28 and TRBJ2-5; D perhaps matches TRBD2 (6 bases). CDR3 length: 14 residues. V was pared by 3 bases and J by 2 bases, with 10 bases between. In germline, CDR1 is MDHEN, CDR2 SYDVKM.

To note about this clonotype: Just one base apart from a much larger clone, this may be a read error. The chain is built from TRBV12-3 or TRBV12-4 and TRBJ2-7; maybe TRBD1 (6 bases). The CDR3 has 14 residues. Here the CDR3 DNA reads TGTGCCGGCAGTTTACACAGGGCCCCCTACGAGCAGTACTTC. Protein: CAGSLHRAPYEQYF.

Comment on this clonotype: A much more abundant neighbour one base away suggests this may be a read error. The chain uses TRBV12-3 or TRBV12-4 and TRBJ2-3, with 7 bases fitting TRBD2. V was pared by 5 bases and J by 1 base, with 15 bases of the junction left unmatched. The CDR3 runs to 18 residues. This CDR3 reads CASSPYRGVLFGTDTQYF. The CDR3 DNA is TGTGCCAGCAGTCCTTATCGGGGGGTGTTGTTTGGCACAGATACGCAGTATTTT.

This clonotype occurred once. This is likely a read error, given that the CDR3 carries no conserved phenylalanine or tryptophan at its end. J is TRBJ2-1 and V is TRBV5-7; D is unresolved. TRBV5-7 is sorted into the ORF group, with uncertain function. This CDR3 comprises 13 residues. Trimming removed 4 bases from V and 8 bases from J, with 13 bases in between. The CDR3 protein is CASSHCEDDEQFL. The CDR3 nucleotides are TGTGCCAGCAGCCATTGTGAGGACGATGAGCAGTTCTTA.

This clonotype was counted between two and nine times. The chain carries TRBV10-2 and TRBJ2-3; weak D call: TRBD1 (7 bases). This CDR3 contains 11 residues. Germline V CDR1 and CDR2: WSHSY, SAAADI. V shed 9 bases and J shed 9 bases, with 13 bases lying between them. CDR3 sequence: CASETGRTQYF. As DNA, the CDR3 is TGCGCCAGTGAGACAGGGAGGACGCAGTATTTT.